This TCR beta chain was captured in a study of T cell repertoires in cytomegalovirus infection. One entry per CDR3 protein results from TCRdb running MiXCR on the reads. The sample consists of 510,000 or so distinct CDR3 sequences, about 30% of them appearing once. The CDR3 has 16 residues. The germline V and J ends were trimmed by 6 bases and 1 base, with 16 bases remaining between them. Germline values: CDR1 MDHEN, CDR2 SYDVKM. The sequence was collected from a human donor in good health (CMV status not recorded). Some clones in this sample may be carry-over from other donors' samples. The chain carries TRBV28 and TRBJ1-5; D gene ambiguous. Sequencing was performed on PBMCs. The CDR3: CASRPAGQGSNQPQHF. CDR3 nucleotide sequence: TGTGCCAGCAGGCCAGCGGGCCAAGGAAGCAATCAGCCCCAGCATTTT. Filled out from reference TRBV28 and TRBJ1-5, the complete variable domain reads DVKVTQSSRYLVKRTGEKVFLECVQDMDHENMFWYRQDPGLGLRLIYFSYDVKMKEKGDIPEGYSVSREKKERFSLILESASTNQTSMYLCASRPAGQGSNQPQHFGDGTRLSIL.